A single sample gave rise to the 26 T cell receptor beta chains below, sequenced in a study of blood T cell repertoires in COVID-19. The data were produced by immunoSEQ multiplex PCR, yet TCRdb's version contains in-frame clones alone and is incomplete. The sample has tens of thousands of clones; around 90% are singletons. Specimen: peripheral blood. The receptors originated from a man between 60 and 70 years old with acute or convalescent COVID-19.

The CDR3 DNA sequence: TGTGCCAGCAGCCCCCGGACAGGAAGATCCTCCTACGAGCAGTACTTC. It specifies CASSPRTGRSSYEQYF. The J gene is TRBJ2-7, the V gene TRBV11-2; 7 bases agree with TRBD1. V dropped 5 bases and J dropped 0; count of bases not matched to a gene: 10. The CDR3 length is 16 residues. Looked up from germline, CDR1 is SGHAT and CDR2 is FQNNGV.

The chain is built from TRBV19 and TRBJ1-5; perhaps TRBD1 as D (6 bases). V was cut by 6 bases and J by 7 bases, with 16 bases left in between. The length of the CDR3 is 14 residues. Germline CDR1 is LNHDA and CDR2 is SQIVND (reference sequence). As DNA, the CDR3 is TGTGCCAGTAGCCGGCTAGGGGGATCCCAGCCCCAGCATTTT. Translation: CASSRLGGSQPQHF. The full variable domain, its missing parts supplied by reference TRBV19 and TRBJ1-5, is DGGITQSPKYLFRKEGQNVTLSCEQNLNHDAMYWYRQDPGQGLRLIYYSQIVNDFQKGDIAEGYSVSREKKESFPLTVTSAQKNPTAFYLCASSRLGGSQPQHFGDGTRLSIL.

The rearrangement uses TRBV19 and TRBJ1-2; 10 positions match TRBD1. This CDR3 region has 14 residues. V dropped 7 bases and J dropped 3; count of bases not matched to a gene: 5. Per germline, CDR1 LNHDA and CDR2 SQIVND (reference sequence). This CDR3 is CASTQTGGDYGYTF. The DNA for the CDR3 is TGTGCCAGTACGCAGACAGGGGGCGACTATGGCTACACCTTC. Looking up the rest from reference TRBV19 and TRBJ1-2 gives the full variable domain: DGGITQSPKYLFRKEGQNVTLSCEQNLNHDAMYWYRQDPGQGLRLIYYSQIVNDFQKGDIAEGYSVSREKKESFPLTVTSAQKNPTAFYLCASTQTGGDYGYTFGSGTRLTVV.

The chain joins TRBV4-3 to TRBJ1-2, with TRBD1 as a possible D gene (6 bases). Trimming cost V 2 bases and J 6 bases, with 13 bases left between them. Germline values: CDR1 LGHNA, CDR2 YSLEER. This CDR3 is 14 amino acids long. The CDR3: CASSQYRAGDGYTF. The CDR3 nucleotides are TGCGCCAGCAGCCAATACAGGGCGGGGGATGGCTACACCTTC.

The rearrangement links TRBV2 to TRBJ2-7, with TRBD1 as a possible D gene (6 bases). Germline V gene lookup returns CDR1 SNHLY and CDR2 FYNNEI. The CDR3 covers 13 residues. V lost 6 bases, J lost 1 base, and 10 bases lay in between. This CDR3 is CASSQRGSYEQYF. CDR3 coding DNA: TGTGCCAGCAGCCAGAGGGGGTCCTACGAGCAGTACTTC. Together with reference TRBV2 and TRBJ2-7, the CDR3 gives the full variable domain: EPEVTQTPSHQVTQMGQEVILRCVPISNHLYFYWYRQILGQKVEFLVSFYNNEISEKSEIFDDQFSVERPDGSNFTLKIRSTKLEDSAMYFCASSQRGSYEQYFGPGTRLTVT.

The chain joins TRBV6-5 to TRBJ1-6; D might be TRBD1 (5 bases). The CDR3 covers 13 residues. From germline, CDR1 is MNHEY and CDR2 SVGAGI. Between the trimmed V and J ends, which lost 6 bases and 7 bases, there was a span of 10 bases. The DNA for the CDR3 is TGTGCCAGCAGGACCGGGGGGAATTCACCCCTCCACTTT. It is translated as CASRTGGNSPLHF.

This chain links TRBV18 with TRBJ1-4, with TRBD1 as a possible D gene (6 bases). The V and J ends lost 3 bases and 3 bases respectively, with 11 bases between them. This CDR3 is built from 15 residues. The germline gives CDR1 KGHSH, CDR2 LQKENI. CDR3 nucleotides: TGTGCCAGCTCACCGAAACAGGGCTCTAATGAAAAACTGTTTTTT. Protein product: CASSPKQGSNEKLFF.

The V gene is TRBV5-6, the J gene TRBJ1-2, with D possibly TRBD1 on 6 matching bases. V was trimmed by 3 bases and J by 1 base, leaving 13 bases between them. The CDR3 extends over 15 amino acids. Germline loops: CDR1 SGHDT, CDR2 YYEEEE. CDR3 coding DNA: TGTGCCAGCAGCTATAACAGGGTCTTTAACTATGGCTACACCTTC. This gives the protein CASSYNRVFNYGYTF.

This clone was seen more than once but under ten times. The chain has TRBV11-2 and TRBJ1-2; TRBD1 agrees at 10 bases. Germline CDR1 SGHAT, CDR2 FQNNGV. There are 13 residues in the CDR3. The V and J ends lost 4 bases and 8 bases, in that order; junction bases with no gene match: 4. CDR3 bases: TGTGCCAGCAGCTCGGGACAGGGGATCGGCTACACCTTC. This sequence encodes CASSSGQGIGYTF.

This clone was recorded only once. This chain links TRBV27 with TRBJ1-1; D possibly corresponds to TRBD1 (5 bases). The CDR3 sequence is 13 residues long. Germline V lookup: CDR1 MNHEY, CDR2 SMNVEV (reference sequence). V gave up 6 bases and J gave up 12 bases, with 20 bases separating them. The CDR3 DNA sequence: TGTGCCAGCAGCGGGGCGGGGAAGTTAGGCTCTTTCTTT. It specifies CASSGAGKLGSFF.

The chain employs TRBV6-5 and TRBJ1-4, with D unresolved. The germline V and J ends were trimmed by 2 bases and 5 bases, with 6 bases remaining between them. This CDR3 comprises 13 residues. CDR1 MNHEY and CDR2 SVGAGI come from the germline V gene. CDR3 in amino acids: CASSYQINEKLFF. Written as DNA, the CDR3 is TGTGCCAGCAGTTACCAGATAAATGAAAAACTGTTTTTT.

The chain is built from TRBV9 and TRBJ2-1; tentatively, D is TRBD2 (6 bases). There are 15 residues in the CDR3. The V gene lost 2 bases and the J gene lost 8 bases, with 17 bases spanning the gap. CDR1 SGDLS and CDR2 YYNGEE come from the germline V gene. The CDR3 sequence is CASSVRAPPGDEQFF. The CDR3 region has the DNA TGTGCCAGCAGCGTGAGAGCTCCCCCGGGGGATGAGCAGTTCTTC.

The V and J genes are TRBV27 and TRBJ2-1, with D maybe TRBD2 (5 bases). This CDR3 has 15 residues. The V gene's germline CDR1 is MNHEY and CDR2 SMNVEV (reference sequence). Trimming took 3 bases from V and 6 from J, leaving 15 bases between them. CDR3 amino acids: CASSLTGKVGNEQFF. CDR3 bases: TGTGCCAGCAGTTTGACGGGAAAGGTTGGCAATGAGCAGTTCTTC.

The chain has TRBV5-8 and TRBJ1-1; the match to TRBD1 covers 11 bases. The CDR3 contains 14 residues. The trim removed 3 bases at V and 6 bases at J, leaving 4 bases unmatched. Germline V gene lookup returns CDR1 SGHTS and CDR2 YDEGEE. CDR3 residues: CASSYGTGGSEAFF. The CDR3 nucleotides are TGTGCCAGCAGCTACGGGACAGGGGGTTCTGAAGCTTTCTTT.

As for this clone: This sample includes further DNA sequences coding for the same CDR3. The rearrangement links TRBV24-1 to TRBJ2-3, with D possibly matching TRBD1 (6 bases). From germline, CDR1 is KGHDR and CDR2 SFDVKD. Trimming stripped 9 bases from V and 1 base from J, with 10 bases between. CDR3 length: 13 residues. The CDR3 DNA reads TGTGCCACCTCGAGACAGGGCACAGATACGCAGTATTTT. It translates to CATSRQGTDTQYF.

This clone was seen a handful of times. The CDR3, as DNA: TGTGCCAGCAGTTACTCGGCAGGGAACACTGAAGCTTTCTTT. This codes for CASSYSAGNTEAFF. V gene TRBV6-6 combines with J gene TRBJ1-1; no reliable D call. CDR3 size: 14 residues. Germline CDR1 is MNHNY and CDR2 is SVGAGI (reference sequence). Trimming took off 0 bases at V and 1 base at J, with 6 bases between the two ends.

The V and J genes are TRBV9 and TRBJ1-2; possible D gene TRBD1, 5 bases. The CDR3 spans 15 residues. Germline assignment: CDR1 SGDLS and CDR2 YYNGEE. The V and J ends lost 5 bases and 8 bases respectively, with 22 bases between them. Written as DNA, the CDR3 is TGTGCCAGCAGATCAATCTCCCAACAGGTCGGCGGCTACACCTTC. Translated, it gives CASRSISQQVGGYTF.

This sequence joins TRBV5-1 and TRBJ2-3; TRBD2 might be the D (7 bases). In germline, CDR1 is SGHRS, CDR2 YFSETQ. Trimming pared 2 bases from V and 0 bases from J, leaving 13 bases between. The CDR3 has 16 amino acids. The CDR3 loop is CASSLTGGLSTDTQYF. The CDR3 nucleotides read TGCGCCAGCAGCTTAACGGGGGGCCTGAGCACAGATACGCAGTATTTT. The full variable domain, its missing parts supplied by reference TRBV5-1 and TRBJ2-3, is KAGVTQTPRYLIKTRGQQVTLSCSPISGHRSVSWYQQTPGQGLQFLFEYFSETQRNKGNFPGRFSGRQFSNSRSEMNVSTLELGDSALYLCASSLTGGLSTDTQYFGPGTRLTVL.

CDR3 sequence reads: CSVLDRGGSSYNEQFF. CDR3 DNA: TGCAGCGTCTTGGACAGGGGAGGGAGCTCCTACAATGAGCAGTTCTTC. The chain is built from TRBV29-1 and TRBJ2-1, with 9 bases identical to TRBD1. This CDR3 has 16 residues. After removal of 6 bases from V and 0 bases from J, the junction contained 9 bases not matched to a gene. Per the germline V gene, CDR1 is SQVTM and CDR2 is ANQGSEA.

The DNA of the CDR3 is TGTGCCAGCAGCCAAAATAGAGGAGGGGGCGTCGGCTATGGCTACACCTTC. It codes for CASSQNRGGGVGYGYTF. The chain combines TRBV14 with TRBJ1-2, with TRBD1 matching 7 bases. CDR1 is SGHDN, CDR2 FVKESK, per germline. Trimming removed 2 bases from V and 4 bases from J; junction bases left unmatched: 13. CDR3 length: 17 amino acids.

This clone was detected only a few times. For the CDR3, the DNA is TGCAGTGCTAGTGGGCATGAATCCTACGAGCAGTACTTC. It translates to CSASGHESYEQYF. The V call is TRBV20-1, the J call TRBJ2-7; D is uncertain. With 3 bases removed from V and 1 base from J, the gap between germline ends came to 10 bases. CDR3 length: 13 amino acids. Germline CDR1 is DFQATT and CDR2 is SNEGSKA (reference sequence).

The chain recombines TRBV19 with TRBJ1-2, with TRBD1 matching over 9 bases. The length of the CDR3 is 14 residues. V gave up 7 bases and J gave up 7 bases; unmatched junction bases: 10. The germline gives CDR1 LNHDA, CDR2 SQIVND (reference sequence). For the CDR3, the DNA is TGTGCCAGTACCTTGGGACAGGGTGTGGCTGGCTACACCTTC. This gives the protein CASTLGQGVAGYTF.

The rearrangement links TRBV4-2 to TRBJ2-1; 11 nucleotides line up with TRBD2. The CDR3 has 15 residues. V lost 4 bases and J lost 1; bases outside the gene matches: 0. Germline loops: CDR1 LGHNA, CDR2 YNFKEQ. This chain's CDR3 is CASSPSGGSYNEQFF. CDR3 DNA sequence: TGTGCCAGCAGCCCTAGCGGGGGGTCCTACAATGAGCAGTTCTTC.

This clone was found a few times. The rearrangement uses TRBV18 and TRBJ2-7; D is unclear. The CDR3 totals 12 residues. Trimming removed 3 bases at V and 5 bases at J, with 8 bases between. Germline CDR1 is KGHSH and CDR2 is LQKENI. The CDR3 loop reads CASSPSVNEQYF. CDR3 DNA sequence: TGTGCCAGCTCACCTTCGGTTAACGAGCAGTACTTC.

This chain uses TRBV9 with TRBJ1-1, with D unclear. The CDR3 runs to 16 residues. CDR1 is SGDLS and CDR2 is YYNGEE in the germline V gene. Trimming stripped 0 bases from V and 3 bases from J, with 15 bases between. The CDR3 here is CASSVAIAPPDTEAFF. CDR3 nucleotides: TGTGCCAGCAGCGTAGCTATCGCACCCCCCGACACTGAAGCTTTCTTT.

This clone was picked up a small number of times. CDR3 DNA sequence: TGCGCCAGCAGTGATGCGGGCGATTCCACAGATACGCAGTATTTT. Translation: CASSDAGDSTDTQYF. J is TRBJ2-3 and V is TRBV10-1; possible D gene TRBD2, 5 bases. CDR3 length equals 15 residues. Germline CDR1 and CDR2: WNHNN and SYGVQD (reference sequence). Trimming left V 3 bases short and J 2 bases short, with 12 bases between.